The 15 T cell receptor beta chains below come from one sample, sequenced in a study of T cell changes during pregnancy in multiple sclerosis. Sequencing was performed with immunoSEQ multiplex PCR; in TCRdb, only in-frame clones are kept and a portion is missing. The data contain about 79,000 clones, around 93% of them singletons. The specimen was peripheral blood, collected in the second trimester of pregnancy. These receptor sequences come from a female donor in good health, enrolled as a control in a pregnancy study.

This chain uses TRBV29-1 with TRBJ2-2, with D unresolved. CDR3 length: 11 residues. The germline V and J ends were trimmed by 4 bases and 5 bases, with 5 bases remaining between them. Germline CDR1 and CDR2: SQVTM and ANQGSEA. The CDR3 DNA reads as TGCAGCGTTGCTAGGACCGGGGAGCTGTTTTTT. This sequence encodes CSVARTGELFF.

The chain recombines TRBV19 with TRBJ1-5; TRBD1 is a possible D gene (5 bases). Germline assignment: CDR1 LNHDA and CDR2 SQIVND (reference sequence). The CDR3 totals 12 residues. V shed 7 bases and J shed 5 bases, with 9 bases lying between them. CDR3 protein: CASNRGDQPQHF. In nucleotides, the CDR3 is TGTGCCAGTAATCGGGGGGATCAGCCCCAGCATTTT.

The chain carries TRBV9 and TRBJ2-1; perhaps TRBD2 as D (5 bases). Germline assignment: CDR1 SGDLS and CDR2 YYNGEE. V gave up 4 bases and J gave up 6 bases, with 11 bases separating them. The CDR3 length is 13 residues. CDR3 protein: CASSPFGVNEQFF. The CDR3 nucleotides are TGTGCCAGCAGCCCCTTCGGGGTCAATGAGCAGTTCTTC.

V is TRBV29-1 and J is TRBJ1-1, with D possibly being TRBD1 (5 bases). From germline, CDR1 is SQVTM and CDR2 ANQGSEA. Trimming cost V 5 bases and J 4 bases, with 14 bases left between them. The CDR3 contains 13 residues. In DNA form, the CDR3 reads TGCAGCGTTTGCACCCAGGGTTTCACTGAAGCTTTCTTT. This gives the protein CSVCTQGFTEAFF.

The rearrangement uses TRBV19 and TRBJ1-2; 8 bases align to TRBD1. Looked up from germline, CDR1 is LNHDA and CDR2 is SQIVND (reference sequence). V trimming: 5 bases; J trimming: 6 bases; junction bases outside the gene matches: 11. The CDR3 length is 15 residues. CDR3 sequence reads: CASSSTRQGLDGYTF. The CDR3 DNA is TGTGCCAGTAGTTCCACCCGACAGGGGTTAGATGGCTACACCTTC.

The V gene is TRBV6-6, the J gene TRBJ1-4, with D tentatively TRBD1 (5 bases). V lost 6 bases and J lost 8, with 16 bases in between. The CDR3 extends over 14 amino acids. CDR1 and CDR2 (germline): MNHNY, SVGAGI (reference sequence). CDR3 DNA: TGTGCCAGCAGAGAGCCAAGGGGTGGGGAAAAACTGTTTTTT. Translated: CASREPRGGEKLFF.

This sequence joins TRBV10-3 and TRBJ2-7; 9 bases are shared with TRBD1. The CDR3 has 14 residues. Per the germline V gene, CDR1 is ENHRY and CDR2 is SYGVKD. The J segment lost 5 bases and the V segment lost 3 bases, leaving 5 bases of the junction unmatched. The CDR3 reads CAISDGQGIDEQYF. The DNA for the CDR3 is TGTGCCATCAGTGATGGACAGGGGATCGACGAGCAGTACTTC.

About this clone: The junction and the germline gene differ at one end; a read error may be behind it. The V and J genes are TRBV11-3 and TRBJ2-7, with 8 bases lining up with TRBD1. The CDR3 is 15 residues long. The germline CDR1 and CDR2 sequences are SGHNT and YENEEA. CDR3 residues: CASSEGQGLTYEQYF. The CDR3 DNA is TGTGCCAGCAGCGAAGGACAGGGCTTAACCTACGAACAGTACTTC.

The V and J genes are TRBV10-3 and TRBJ1-1; D is unclear. This CDR3 region has 14 residues. Germline V gene lookup returns CDR1 ENHRY and CDR2 SYGVKD. V was clipped by 1 base and J by 2 bases, with 8 bases between them. The CDR3 sequence is CAISELLGNTEAFF. CDR3 in DNA: TGTGCCATCAGTGAGTTACTAGGTAACACTGAAGCTTTCTTT.

The J gene is TRBJ2-2, the V gene TRBV19, with D maybe TRBD1 (6 bases). CDR3 length: 14 residues. Germline V gene data show CDR1 as LNHDA and CDR2 as SQIVND (reference sequence). The V end was cut by 7 bases, the J end by 3 bases, with 12 bases between. Here the CDR3 reads CASIRGQDTGELFF. The DNA for the CDR3 is TGTGCCAGTATTAGGGGACAAGACACCGGGGAGCTGTTTTTT.

This rearrangement joins TRBV5-4 to TRBJ1-6, with 7 bases identical to TRBD1. The germline gives CDR1 SGHNT, CDR2 YYREEE (reference sequence). Germline trimming cut 0 bases from V and 16 bases from J; bases unmatched to any gene: 7. The CDR3 is 13 amino acids. The chain's CDR3 is CASSLGAGGFLHF. CDR3 nucleotide sequence: TGTGCCAGCAGCTTGGGGGCAGGGGGTTTTCTCCACTTT.

The chain employs TRBV29-1 and TRBJ2-3, with no clear D. Germline CDR1 SQVTM, CDR2 ANQGSEA. Trimming removed 2 bases at V and 5 bases at J, with 11 bases between. The CDR3 consists of 13 residues. CDR3 amino acids: CSVERLVGDTQYF. The CDR3 region has the DNA TGCAGCGTTGAAAGACTGGTGGGAGATACGCAGTATTTT.

The chain couples TRBV29-1 to TRBJ1-1, with D tentatively TRBD1 (5 bases). This CDR3 is 12 amino acids long. V was pared by 0 bases and J by 10 bases, with 12 bases between. The germline CDR1 and CDR2 sequences are SQVTM and ANQGSEA. Here the CDR3 reads CSVEDFRDGAFF. The DNA of the CDR3 is TGCAGCGTTGAAGATTTCAGGGATGGAGCTTTCTTT. The full variable domain, with the rest looked up from reference TRBV29-1 and TRBJ1-1, is SAVISQKPSRDICQRGTSLTIQCQVDSQVTMMFWYRQQPGQSLTLIATANQGSEATYESGFVIDKFPISRPNLTFSTLTVSNMSPEDSSIYLCSVEDFRDGAFFGQGTRLTVV.

In this sample, this clone turned up once. The V call is TRBV5-4, the J call TRBJ2-7; 12 bases are a match to TRBD1. This CDR3 is built from 16 residues. Germline CDR1 is SGHNT and CDR2 is YYREEE (reference sequence). V gave up 4 bases and J gave up 6 bases; unmatched junction bases: 11. CDR3 amino acids: CASSHKLGTGGGEQYF. The DNA for the CDR3 is TGTGCCAGCAGCCATAAACTGGGGACAGGGGGCGGCGAGCAGTACTTC.

V and J are TRBV7-9 and TRBJ1-2, with TRBD1 identical over 9 bases. This CDR3 has 18 residues. In germline, CDR1 is SEHNR, CDR2 FQNEAQ (reference sequence). Trimming cost V 4 bases and J 2 bases; bases outside gene matches: 14. CDR3: CASSSPLGQGTTNYGYTF. CDR3 DNA sequence: TGTGCCAGCAGCTCCCCCCTGGGACAGGGAACTACCAACTATGGCTACACCTTC.